A single sample gave rise to the 28 T cell receptor beta chains below, sequenced in a study of blood T cell repertoires in COVID-19. Profiled with immunoSEQ multiplex PCR; TCRdb holds only in-frame clones, not every one. The table shows approximately 230,000 clones, with around 84% occurring only once. Sequencing was carried out using PBMCs or T cells enriched from blood (not recorded which). The receptors were gathered from a man aged 18 to 35 who had recovered from COVID-19.

This chain links TRBV5-4 with TRBJ2-3; D is uncertain. Germline V lookup: CDR1 SGHNT, CDR2 YYREEE (reference sequence). The CDR3 spans 17 residues. V was clipped by 4 bases and J by 0 bases, with 18 bases between them. DNA of the CDR3: TGTGCCAGCAGCGCCGGCCTACAGAGACCTAGCACAGATACGCAGTATTTT. Its protein product is CASSAGLQRPSTDTQYF.

J is TRBJ2-2 and V is TRBV5-1; 9 nucleotides match TRBD1. Germline lookup yields CDR1 SGHRS and CDR2 YFSETQ. V shed 0 bases and J 1 base; nucleotides not matched to a gene: 22. The CDR3 has 23 amino acids. DNA for the CDR3: TGCGCCAGCAGCTTGGGGGACAGGGTCCCAGTAACCCGACTTACATTGAACACCGGGGAGCTGTTTTTT. Translating it yields CASSLGDRVPVTRLTLNTGELFF. Variable domain in full (rest from reference TRBV5-1 and TRBJ2-2): KAGVTQTPRYLIKTRGQQVTLSCSPISGHRSVSWYQQTPGQGLQFLFEYFSETQRNKGNFPGRFSGRQFSNSRSEMNVSTLELGDSALYLCASSLGDRVPVTRLTLNTGELFFGEGSRLTVL.

This clone was counted a single time. The chain is built from TRBV18 and TRBJ1-3; D not certain. Trimming took off 3 bases at V and 1 base at J, with 7 bases between the two ends. CDR1 is KGHSH, CDR2 LQKENI, per germline. There are 14 residues in the CDR3. The CDR3 DNA reads as TGTGCCAGCTCACCCCAGAAGTCTGGAAACACCATATATTTT. The encoded protein is CASSPQKSGNTIYF.

The rearrangement links TRBV7-8 to TRBJ1-5; TRBD1 agrees at 7 bases. The CDR3 totals 13 residues. J lost 6 bases, V lost 3 bases, and 2 bases had no gene match. The germline CDR1 and CDR2 sequences are SGHVS and FQNEAQ. CDR3 sequence reads: CASSLGQLQPQHF. CDR3 nucleotide sequence: TGTGCCAGCAGCTTGGGACAGCTTCAGCCCCAGCATTTT.

V and J are TRBV11-3 and TRBJ2-1; 10 positions agree with TRBD1. J lost 2 bases, V lost 4 bases, and 11 bases had no gene match. The CDR3 is 18 amino acids. In germline, CDR1 is SGHNT, CDR2 YENEEA. In DNA, the CDR3 is TGTGCCAGCAGCTCCCGCGGTAGGGACAGGGGAACCTACAATGAGCAGTTCTTC. Amino acids: CASSSRGRDRGTYNEQFF.

The V gene is TRBV7-9, the J gene TRBJ1-4; 8 nucleotides align to TRBD1. Germline CDR1 is SEHNR and CDR2 is FQNEAQ (reference sequence). This CDR3 is built from 14 residues. Losses at the gene ends were 5 bases for V and 5 bases for J; bases not matched to a gene: 4. CDR3 protein: CASSRTGSNEKLFF. As DNA, the CDR3 is TGTGCCAGCAGCCGGACAGGGTCAAATGAAAAACTGTTTTTT.

This chain links TRBV11-2 with TRBJ2-5; TRBD1 agrees at 10 bases. Trimming at V came to 2 bases and at J to 5 bases, leaving 2 bases not matched to a gene. CDR1 is SGHAT and CDR2 is FQNNGV in the germline V gene. The CDR3 consists of 14 residues. The CDR3 bases are TGTGCCAGCAGCTTACAGGACAGGGGGGAGACCCAGTACTTC. This sequence encodes CASSLQDRGETQYF.

The V and J genes are TRBV19 and TRBJ1-2; 9 nucleotides match TRBD1. The CDR3 is 16 residues long. The germline gives CDR1 LNHDA, CDR2 SQIVND (reference sequence). Germline trimming cut 4 bases from V and 3 bases from J; bases unmatched to any gene: 9. CDR3 sequence (DNA): TGTGCCAGTAGTAAGCCACAGGGGGCGTTGGACTATGGCTACACCTTC. Its protein product is CASSKPQGALDYGYTF.

The chain uses TRBV27 and TRBJ2-7; TRBD1 matches at 8 bases. CDR3 size: 13 residues. From germline, CDR1 is MNHEY and CDR2 SMNVEV (reference sequence). With 5 bases clipped from V and 4 bases from J, the junction kept 4 bases outside the gene matches. CDR3 sequence: CASSDRGEYEQYF. The CDR3 coding sequence is TGTGCCAGCAGTGACAGGGGAGAATACGAGCAGTACTTC.

Here the CDR3 DNA reads TGCGCCAGCAGCTTGGAAGGACAGGGCGGTCAGCCCCAGCATTTT. Translating gives CASSLEGQGGQPQHF. The chain has TRBV5-1 and TRBJ1-5, with 8 bases aligning to TRBD1. The CDR3 runs to 15 residues. CDR1 is SGHRS and CDR2 is YFSETQ in the germline V gene. The junction had 5 bases not matched to a gene; V was cut back by 0 bases and J by 6 bases.

The chain joins TRBV7-2 to TRBJ1-2; D possibly corresponds to TRBD1 (6 bases). Germline V gene lookup returns CDR1 SGHTA and CDR2 FQGNSA. Trimming cost V 4 bases and J 5 bases, with 17 bases left between them. CDR3 length: 15 residues. The CDR3 protein is CASSWGQVSLYGYTF. The CDR3 region has the DNA TGTGCCAGCAGCTGGGGGCAGGTGTCTTTGTATGGCTACACCTTC.

The chain carries TRBV14 and TRBJ2-7; 10 nucleotides match TRBD1. The V and J ends lost 4 bases and 3 bases, in that order; junction bases with no gene match: 3. This CDR3 is built from 14 residues. CDR1 and CDR2 from the germline V gene are SGHDN and FVKESK. CDR3 sequence: CASSPRTGGYEQYF. In nucleotides, the CDR3 is TGTGCCAGCAGCCCCCGGACAGGGGGCTACGAGCAGTACTTC.

A single count supports this clone. The chain links TRBV7-7 to TRBJ1-4; D ambiguous. The CDR3 extends over 11 amino acids. Germline lookup yields CDR1 SSHAT and CDR2 FNYEAQ (reference sequence). Written as DNA, the CDR3 is TGTGCTAGTACCGCGCGAGAAAAACTGTTTTTT. Translation: CASTAREKLFF.

The V gene is TRBV3-1 (or the pseudogene TRBV3-2), the J gene TRBJ2-6; 9 bases are shared with TRBD2. The V and J ends lost 0 bases and 3 bases, in that order; junction bases with no gene match: 15. This CDR3 contains 21 residues. Per the germline V gene, CDR1 is LGHDT and CDR2 is YNNKEL (reference sequence). The CDR3 DNA is TGTGCCAGCAGCCAAGATCAGGTCGGACTAGCGTTTTCCGGTGGGGCCAACGTCCTGACTTTC. It yields the protein CASSQDQVGLAFSGGANVLTF.

The chain uses TRBV5-8 and TRBJ2-5; possibly TRBD2 for D (6 bases). CDR3 length equals 17 residues. CDR1 SGHTS and CDR2 YDEGEE come from the germline V gene. The V end lost 3 bases, the J end lost 5 bases, and 23 bases lay between the germline ends. DNA for the CDR3: TGTGCCAGCAGCTCTGCCGGGAGTACACGTACAATGGAGACCCAGTACTTC. It specifies CASSSAGSTRTMETQYF.

The chain is built from TRBV4-1 and TRBJ2-5; 8 bases line up with TRBD2. V was clipped by 1 base and J by 4 bases; unmatched bases: 5. The CDR3 is made up of 15 amino acids. Germline lookup yields CDR1 MGHRA and CDR2 YSYEKL. In DNA, the CDR3 is TGCGCCAGCAGCCAAGTCGGGAGGGAAGGAGAGACCCAGTACTTC. Amino acid sequence: CASSQVGREGETQYF.

In this sample, this clone turned up a few times. The V gene is TRBV4-1, the J gene TRBJ2-1; 12 bases are a match to TRBD2. Trimming removed 4 bases from V and 8 bases from J; junction bases left unmatched: 9. This CDR3 is built from 16 residues. Germline V lookup: CDR1 MGHRA, CDR2 YSYEKL. The chain's CDR3 is CASSPLAGGPSDEQFF. In DNA, the CDR3 is TGCGCCAGCAGCCCTCTAGCGGGAGGGCCCTCGGATGAGCAGTTCTTC.

The chain employs TRBV6-5 and TRBJ1-5; 11 bases fit TRBD1. The CDR3 totals 15 residues. V gave up 5 bases and J gave up 6 bases; unmatched junction bases: 6. In germline, CDR1 is MNHEY, CDR2 SVGAGI. The CDR3 sequence: CASSHGTGGSQPQHF. The CDR3 coding sequence is TGTGCCAGCAGTCATGGGACAGGGGGAAGTCAGCCCCAGCATTTT.

A note on this clone: One end of the junction varies from germline; a read error may be responsible. The rearrangement links TRBV27 to TRBJ2-7; weak D call: TRBD1 (7 bases). The germline V gene has CDR1 MNHEY and CDR2 SMNVEV (reference sequence). CDR3 length: 16 residues. In DNA form, the CDR3 reads TGTGCCAGCAGTTTGCGGGGTGACAGGGTCTCCCACGAGCAGTACTTC. Translating it yields CASSLRGDRVSHEQYF.

The chain is built from TRBV5-1 and TRBJ2-1; 9 positions agree with TRBD2. This CDR3 has 15 residues. Germline CDR1 and CDR2: SGHRS and YFSETQ. Losses at the gene ends were 3 bases for V and 6 bases for J; bases not matched to a gene: 7. CDR3 DNA sequence: TGCGCCAGCAGCTACATAGCGGGAGTGGGCAATGAGCAGTTCTTC. Protein: CASSYIAGVGNEQFF. Full variable domain (remainder filled in from reference TRBV5-1 and TRBJ2-1): KAGVTQTPRYLIKTRGQQVTLSCSPISGHRSVSWYQQTPGQGLQFLFEYFSETQRNKGNFPGRFSGRQFSNSRSEMNVSTLELGDSALYLCASSYIAGVGNEQFFGPGTRLTVL.

V and J are TRBV2 and TRBJ2-1; 14 bases are shared with TRBD2. The CDR3 length is 16 residues. V shed 6 bases and J 15 bases; nucleotides not matched to a gene: 16. Germline lookup yields CDR1 SNHLY and CDR2 FYNNEI. As DNA, the CDR3 is TGTGCCAGCAGCCAACAGGGACTAGCGGGAGTATTAAACCCGTTCTTC. It encodes CASSQQGLAGVLNPFF.

The CDR3 is CASSQPLALQETQYF. In nucleotides, the CDR3 is TGTGCCAGCAGCCAGCCCCTAGCTCTCCAAGAGACCCAGTACTTC. The J gene is TRBJ2-5, the V gene TRBV11-2; D perhaps matches TRBD2 (5 bases). Germline CDR1 reads SGHAT; CDR2 reads FQNNGV. The CDR3 has 15 residues. The V and J ends lost 5 bases and 1 base respectively, with 14 bases between them.

V gene TRBV5-5 combines with J gene TRBJ1-2; D not certain. Trimming stripped 0 bases from V and 0 bases from J, with 9 bases between. The CDR3 is made up of 15 amino acids. Per germline, CDR1 SGHKS and CDR2 YYEKEE (reference sequence). The CDR3 coding sequence is TGTGCCAGCAGCTTGGGATCCCGAGCTAACTATGGCTACACCTTC. This sequence encodes CASSLGSRANYGYTF.

The V gene is TRBV3-1 (or the pseudogene TRBV3-2), the J gene TRBJ1-2; tentatively, D is TRBD1 (6 bases). The germline V gene encodes CDR1 LGHDT and CDR2 YNNKEL (reference sequence). The V end lost 0 bases, the J end lost 4 bases, and 9 bases lay between the germline ends. The CDR3 runs 14 residues. This chain's CDR3 is CASSQEGRGYGYTF. The CDR3, as DNA: TGTGCCAGCAGCCAAGAAGGCAGGGGCTATGGCTACACCTTC.

The gene calls are TRBV5-1 and TRBJ2-1, with TRBD1 identical over 9 bases. The CDR3 extends over 14 amino acids. V lost 5 bases and J lost 8; bases outside the gene matches: 8. The germline gives CDR1 SGHRS, CDR2 YFSETQ. The CDR3 reads CASRAGTGMDEQFF. The CDR3 DNA follows: TGCGCCAGCAGAGCCGGGACAGGGATGGATGAGCAGTTCTTC.

This clone was recorded many times. The J gene is TRBJ2-3, the V gene TRBV5-1; D possibly corresponds to TRBD1 (5 bases). Germline assignment: CDR1 SGHRS and CDR2 YFSETQ. The V and J ends lost 7 bases and 3 bases respectively, with 18 bases between them. This CDR3 is built from 15 residues. CDR3 DNA: TGCGCCAGCCGAATATCAGGGCCAGCGACAGATACGCAGTATTTT. Protein sequence: CASRISGPATDTQYF. Full variable domain (missing parts from reference TRBV5-1 and TRBJ2-3): KAGVTQTPRYLIKTRGQQVTLSCSPISGHRSVSWYQQTPGQGLQFLFEYFSETQRNKGNFPGRFSGRQFSNSRSEMNVSTLELGDSALYLCASRISGPATDTQYFGPGTRLTVL.

The V call is TRBV24-1, the J call TRBJ2-3, with 9 positions matching TRBD2. CDR3 size: 14 residues. Germline V gives CDR1 KGHDR, CDR2 SFDVKD. Germline trimming cut 1 base from V and 9 bases from J; bases unmatched to any gene: 4. The DNA of the CDR3 is TGTGCCACCAGTGATTTAGGCGCGGGGGGGACGCAGTATTTT. Translating it yields CATSDLGAGGTQYF.

The chain has TRBV6-5 and TRBJ1-1, with D unresolved. This CDR3 comprises 10 residues. Germline CDR1 MNHEY, CDR2 SVGAGI. V shed 7 bases and J shed 4 bases, with 4 bases lying between them. The CDR3 region is CASTGTEAFF. In DNA form, the CDR3 reads TGTGCCAGCACCGGCACTGAAGCTTTCTTT.